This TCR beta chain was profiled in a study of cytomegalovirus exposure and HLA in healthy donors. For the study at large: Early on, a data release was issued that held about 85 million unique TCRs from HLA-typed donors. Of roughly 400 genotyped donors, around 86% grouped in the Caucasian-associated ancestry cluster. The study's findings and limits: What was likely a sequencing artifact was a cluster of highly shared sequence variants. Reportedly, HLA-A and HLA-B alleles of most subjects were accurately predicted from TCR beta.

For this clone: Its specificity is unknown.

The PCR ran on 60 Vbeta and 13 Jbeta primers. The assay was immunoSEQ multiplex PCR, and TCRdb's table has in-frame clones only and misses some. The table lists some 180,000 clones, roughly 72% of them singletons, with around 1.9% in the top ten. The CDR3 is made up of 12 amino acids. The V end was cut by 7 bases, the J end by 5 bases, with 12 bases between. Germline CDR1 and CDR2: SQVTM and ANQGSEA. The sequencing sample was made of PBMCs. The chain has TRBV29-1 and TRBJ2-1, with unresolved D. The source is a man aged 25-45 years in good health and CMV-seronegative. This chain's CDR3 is CSAPLGDNEQFF. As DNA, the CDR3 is TGCAGCGCCCCCCTCGGTGACAATGAGCAGTTCTTC.